These 12 T cell receptor beta chains were all obtained from the same sample, sequenced in a study of OX40 agonist ivuxolimab in advanced cancers. Produced via immunoSEQ multiplex PCR; TCRdb's table is partial and in-frame only. The sample includes over 80,000 clones, approximately 82% of them seen just once. Sequenced material: CD4+ or CD8+ T cells sorted from blood, taken in a trial of the OX40 agonist ivuxolimab. These receptors came from an adult with an advanced solid tumor such as melanoma, head and neck, liver or kidney cancer.

This clone occurred a few times. CDR3 in amino acids: CASSLGNPDTQYF. The CDR3 DNA reads as TGTGCCAGCAGCTTAGGAAACCCAGATACGCAGTATTTT. The rearrangement uses TRBV7-9 and TRBJ2-3; D gene uncertain. CDR3 length: 13 residues. The V and J ends lost 1 base and 4 bases respectively, with 6 bases between them. Germline assignment: CDR1 SEHNR and CDR2 FQNEAQ (reference sequence). Full variable domain (remainder filled in from reference TRBV7-9 and TRBJ2-3): DTGVSQNPRHKITKRGQNVTFRCDPISEHNRLYWYRQTLGQGPEFLTYFQNEAQLEKSRLLSDRFSAERPKGSFSTLEIQRTEQGDSAMYLCASSLGNPDTQYFGPGTRLTVL.

The sample holds many counts of this clone. The J gene is TRBJ1-3, the V gene TRBV18; possible D gene TRBD1, 5 bases. V lost 2 bases and J lost 0, with 8 bases in between. This CDR3 region has 15 residues. Per the germline V gene, CDR1 is KGHSH and CDR2 is LQKENI. The CDR3 here is CASSPTGDSGNTIYF. In DNA, the CDR3 is TGTGCCAGCTCACCAACGGGGGACTCTGGAAACACCATATATTTT.

By frequency in the sample, this clone is medium-sized (0.01 to 0.1%). The V and J genes are TRBV2 and TRBJ1-6, with D unclear. Deletions cut 7 bases from V and 7 bases from J, with 17 bases between. Germline values: CDR1 SNHLY, CDR2 FYNNEI. This CDR3 is 15 amino acids long. In nucleotides, the CDR3 is TGTGCCAGCACCCTACAGAGTGGGCGGAATTCACCCCTCCACTTT. This translates into CASTLQSGRNSPLHF.

This rearrangement joins TRBV6-6 to TRBJ1-2, with D uncertain. Looked up from germline, CDR1 is MNHNY and CDR2 is SVGAGI (reference sequence). Trimming left V 6 bases short and J 5 bases short, with 16 bases between. This CDR3 is built from 14 residues. CDR3 sequence (DNA): TGTGCCAGCAGCCGGAGATACGGGCAGTATGGCTACACCTTC. It specifies CASSRRYGQYGYTF.

The rearrangement uses TRBV6-6 and TRBJ2-1; no firm D call. There are 13 residues in the CDR3. V gave up 6 bases and J gave up 7 bases, with 13 bases separating them. From germline, CDR1 is MNHNY and CDR2 SVGAGI (reference sequence). The CDR3 region has the DNA TGTGCCAGCAGGGATCATGGGCCTAATGAGCAGTTCTTC. Its translation: CASRDHGPNEQFF.

CDR3 sequence: CASSIRTRGRIAANEKLFF. CDR3 DNA: TGTGCCAGTAGTATTCGTACCAGGGGGCGGATAGCGGCTAATGAAAAACTGTTTTTT. This chain connects TRBV19 to TRBJ1-4, with TRBD1 identical over 8 bases. Germline V CDR1 and CDR2: LNHDA, SQIVND (reference sequence). V was pared by 3 bases and J by 3 bases, with 15 bases of the junction left unmatched. The CDR3 consists of 19 residues. Looking up the rest from reference TRBV19 and TRBJ1-4 gives the full variable domain: DGGITQSPKYLFRKEGQNVTLSCEQNLNHDAMYWYRQDPGQGLRLIYYSQIVNDFQKGDIAEGYSVSREKKESFPLTVTSAQKNPTAFYLCASSIRTRGRIAANEKLFFGSGTQLSVL.

The chain couples TRBV7-2 to TRBJ1-3; TRBD1 matches at 7 bases. The V and J ends lost 5 bases and 0 bases, in that order; junction bases with no gene match: 4. The CDR3 totals 15 residues. Per germline, CDR1 SGHTA and CDR2 FQGNSA. DNA for the CDR3: TGTGCCAGCAGCCCGAGACAGGGCTCTGGAAACACCATATATTTT. Its translation is CASSPRQGSGNTIYF. Together with reference TRBV7-2 and TRBJ1-3, the CDR3 gives the full variable domain: GAGVSQSPSNKVTEKGKDVELRCDPISGHTALYWYRQSLGQGLEFLIYFQGNSAPDKSGLPSDRFSAERTGGSVSTLTIQRTQQEDSAVYLCASSPRQGSGNTIYFGEGSWLTVV.

The CDR3 nucleotides are TGCGCCAGCAGCCGTCAGACAGGGAACACTGAAGCTTTCTTT. As protein: CASSRQTGNTEAFF. The genes are TRBV5-1 and TRBJ1-1; tentative D call: TRBD1 (6 bases). Germline V lookup: CDR1 SGHRS, CDR2 YFSETQ. V was cut by 4 bases and J by 1 base, with 11 bases left in between. CDR3 length: 14 residues.

The rearrangement joins TRBV30 to TRBJ2-1; D is possibly TRBD2 (6 bases). This CDR3 is built from 14 residues. From germline, CDR1 is GTSNPN and CDR2 SVGIG (reference sequence). Trimming pared 3 bases from V and 7 bases from J, leaving 16 bases between. DNA for the CDR3: TGTGCCTGGAGCCATCCCGGAGGAGGGAATGAGCAGTTCTTC. Its translation: CAWSHPGGGNEQFF.

This chain links TRBV19 with TRBJ1-1; D might be TRBD1 (5 bases). The ends were cut back, 4 bases at V and 7 bases at J, with 22 bases in the middle. The CDR3 extends over 16 amino acids. Germline CDR1 and CDR2: LNHDA and SQIVND (reference sequence). For the CDR3, the DNA is TGTGCCAGTAGTACGTATGGGGGGGACTTACAGGATGAAGCTTTCTTT. It is translated as CASSTYGGDLQDEAFF.

V gene TRBV7-3 combines with J gene TRBJ1-4; D remains unclear. V lost 6 bases and J lost 7, with 12 bases in between. This CDR3 has 13 residues. The germline V gene has CDR1 SGHTA and CDR2 FQGTGA. Written as DNA, the CDR3 is TGTGCCAGCAGTACTGGGGAGGGTGAAAAACTGTTTTTT. This sequence encodes CASSTGEGEKLFF.

The chain carries TRBV5-1 and TRBJ1-5, with D hard to call. V shed 0 bases and J shed 7 bases, with 5 bases lying between them. CDR1 is SGHRS, CDR2 YFSETQ, per germline. The CDR3 sequence is 12 residues long. The CDR3 DNA sequence: TGCGCCAGCAGCTTGGACCGGCAGCCCCAGCATTTT. Translation gives CASSLDRQPQHF.